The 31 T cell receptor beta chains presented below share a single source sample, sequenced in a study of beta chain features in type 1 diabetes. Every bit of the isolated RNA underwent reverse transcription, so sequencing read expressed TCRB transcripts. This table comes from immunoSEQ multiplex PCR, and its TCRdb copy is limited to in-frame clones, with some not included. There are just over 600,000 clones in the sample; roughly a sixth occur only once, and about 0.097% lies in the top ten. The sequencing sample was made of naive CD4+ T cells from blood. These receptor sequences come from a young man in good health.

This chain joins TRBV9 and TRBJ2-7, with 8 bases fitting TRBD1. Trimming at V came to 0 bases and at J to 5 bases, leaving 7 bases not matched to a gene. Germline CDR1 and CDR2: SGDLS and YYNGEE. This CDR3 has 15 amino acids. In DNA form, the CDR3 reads TGTGCCAGCAGCGTAGAGGGGACAGGCACCCACGAGCAGTACTTC. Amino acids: CASSVEGTGTHEQYF. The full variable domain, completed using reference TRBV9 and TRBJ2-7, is DSGVTQTPKHLITATGQRVTLRCSPRSGDLSVYWYQQSLDQGLQFLIQYYNGEERAKGNILERFSAQQFPDLHSELNLSSLELGDSALYFCASSVEGTGTHEQYFGPGTRLTVT.

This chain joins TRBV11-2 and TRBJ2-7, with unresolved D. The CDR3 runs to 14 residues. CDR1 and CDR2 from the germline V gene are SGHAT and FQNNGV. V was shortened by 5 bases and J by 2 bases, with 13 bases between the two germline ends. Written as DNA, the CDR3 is TGTGCCAGCAGCCTAAAGCTAATCCCCTACGAGCAGTACTTC. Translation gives CASSLKLIPYEQYF.

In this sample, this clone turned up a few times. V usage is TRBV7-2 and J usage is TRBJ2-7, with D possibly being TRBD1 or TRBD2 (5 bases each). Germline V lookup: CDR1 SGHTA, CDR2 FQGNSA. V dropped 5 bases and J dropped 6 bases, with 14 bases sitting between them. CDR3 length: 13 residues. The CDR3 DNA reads TGTGCCAGCAGCCGGGACGTCCGCCCCGAGCAGTACTTC. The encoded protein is CASSRDVRPEQYF. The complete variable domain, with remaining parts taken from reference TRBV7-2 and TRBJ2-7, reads GAGVSQSPSNKVTEKGKDVELRCDPISGHTALYWYRQSLGQGLEFLIYFQGNSAPDKSGLPSDRFSAERTGGSVSTLTIQRTQQEDSAVYLCASSRDVRPEQYFGPGTRLTVT.

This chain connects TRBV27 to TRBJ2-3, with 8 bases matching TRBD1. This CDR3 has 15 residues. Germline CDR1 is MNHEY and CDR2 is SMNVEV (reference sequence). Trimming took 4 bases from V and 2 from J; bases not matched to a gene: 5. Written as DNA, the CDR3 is TGTGCCAGCAGTTCGGGGACAGGCTACACAGATACGCAGTATTTT. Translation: CASSSGTGYTDTQYF.

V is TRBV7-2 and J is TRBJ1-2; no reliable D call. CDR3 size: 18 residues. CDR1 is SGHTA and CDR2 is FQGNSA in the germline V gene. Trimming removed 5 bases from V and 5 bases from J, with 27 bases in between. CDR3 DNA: TGTGCCAGCAGCGTCCTATCGGCCTACTGGCCCAAAGATTATGGCTACACCTTC. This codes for CASSVLSAYWPKDYGYTF.

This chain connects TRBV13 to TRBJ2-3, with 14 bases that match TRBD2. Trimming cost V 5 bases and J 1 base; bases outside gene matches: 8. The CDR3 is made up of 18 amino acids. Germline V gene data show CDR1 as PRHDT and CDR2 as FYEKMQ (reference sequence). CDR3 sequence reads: CASSLGLAGERGTDTQYF. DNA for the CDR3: TGTGCCAGCAGCCTGGGACTAGCGGGAGAGCGAGGCACAGATACGCAGTATTTT.

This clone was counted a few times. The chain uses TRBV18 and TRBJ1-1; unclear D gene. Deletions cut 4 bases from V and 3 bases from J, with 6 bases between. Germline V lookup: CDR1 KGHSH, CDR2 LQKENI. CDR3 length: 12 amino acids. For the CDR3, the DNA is TGTGCCAGCTCACTGATCGACACTGAAGCTTTCTTT. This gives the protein CASSLIDTEAFF.

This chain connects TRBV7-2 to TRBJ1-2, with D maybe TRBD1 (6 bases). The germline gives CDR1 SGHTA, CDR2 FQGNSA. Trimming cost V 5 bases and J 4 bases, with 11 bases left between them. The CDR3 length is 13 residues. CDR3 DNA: TGTGCCAGCAGCCCGGACAGAGCCTATGGCTACACCTTC. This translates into CASSPDRAYGYTF.

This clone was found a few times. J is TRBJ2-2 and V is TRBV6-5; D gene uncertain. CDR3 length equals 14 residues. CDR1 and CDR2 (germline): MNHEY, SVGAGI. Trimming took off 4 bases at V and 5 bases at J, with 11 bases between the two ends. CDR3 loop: CASSFLVATGELFF. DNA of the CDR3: TGTGCCAGCAGTTTTCTCGTAGCAACCGGGGAGCTGTTTTTT.

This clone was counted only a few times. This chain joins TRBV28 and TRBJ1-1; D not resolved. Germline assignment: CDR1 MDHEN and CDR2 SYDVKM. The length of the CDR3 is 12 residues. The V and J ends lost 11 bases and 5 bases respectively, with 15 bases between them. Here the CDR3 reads CAAWGLRTEAFF. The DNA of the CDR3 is TGTGCCGCTTGGGGTTTGAGGACTGAAGCTTTCTTT.

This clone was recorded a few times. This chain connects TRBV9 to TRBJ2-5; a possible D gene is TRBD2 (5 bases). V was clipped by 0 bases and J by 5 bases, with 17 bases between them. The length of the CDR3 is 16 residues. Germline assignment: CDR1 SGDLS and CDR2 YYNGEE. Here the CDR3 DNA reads TGTGCCAGCAGCGTAGCCCCCTTCGCTAGCCAGGAGACCCAGTACTTC. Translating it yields CASSVAPFASQETQYF.

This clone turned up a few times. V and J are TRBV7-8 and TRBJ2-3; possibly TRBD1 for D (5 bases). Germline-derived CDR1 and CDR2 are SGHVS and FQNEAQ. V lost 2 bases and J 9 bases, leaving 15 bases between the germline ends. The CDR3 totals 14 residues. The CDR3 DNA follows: TGTGCCAGCAGCTTAAGTTGGGGCCCCCAGACGCAGTATTTT. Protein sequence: CASSLSWGPQTQYF. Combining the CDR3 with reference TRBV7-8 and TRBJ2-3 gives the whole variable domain GAGVSQSPRYKVAKRGQDVALRCDPISGHVSLFWYQQALGQGPEFLTYFQNEAQLDKSGLPSDRFFAERPEGSVSTLKIQRTQQEDSAVYLCASSLSWGPQTQYFGPGTRLTVL.

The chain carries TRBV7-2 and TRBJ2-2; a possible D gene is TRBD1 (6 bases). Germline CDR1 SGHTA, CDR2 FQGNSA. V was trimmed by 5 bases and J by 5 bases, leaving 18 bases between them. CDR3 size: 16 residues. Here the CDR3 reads CASSAGTHGKTGELFF. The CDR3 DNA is TGTGCCAGCAGCGCCGGGACACACGGCAAAACCGGGGAGCTGTTTTTT.

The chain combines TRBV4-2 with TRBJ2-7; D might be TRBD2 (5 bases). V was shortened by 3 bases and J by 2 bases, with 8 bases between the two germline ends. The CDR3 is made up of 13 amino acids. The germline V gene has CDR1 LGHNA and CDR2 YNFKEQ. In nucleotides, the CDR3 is TGTGCCAGCAGCCAGACTAATGCCTACGAGCAGTACTTC. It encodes CASSQTNAYEQYF.

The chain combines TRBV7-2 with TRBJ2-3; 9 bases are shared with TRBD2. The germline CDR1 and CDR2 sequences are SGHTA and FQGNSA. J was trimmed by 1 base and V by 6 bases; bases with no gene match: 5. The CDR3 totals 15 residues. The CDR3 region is CASRPTSGRTDTQYF. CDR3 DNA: TGTGCCAGCAGGCCGACTAGCGGTCGCACAGATACGCAGTATTTT. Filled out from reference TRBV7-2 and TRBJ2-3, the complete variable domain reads GAGVSQSPSNKVTEKGKDVELRCDPISGHTALYWYRQSLGQGLEFLIYFQGNSAPDKSGLPSDRFSAERTGGSVSTLTIQRTQQEDSAVYLCASRPTSGRTDTQYFGPGTRLTVL.

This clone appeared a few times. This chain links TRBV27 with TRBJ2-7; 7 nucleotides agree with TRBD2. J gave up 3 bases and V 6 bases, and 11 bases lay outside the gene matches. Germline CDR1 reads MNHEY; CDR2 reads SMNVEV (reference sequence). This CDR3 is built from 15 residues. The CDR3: CASRASGGSIYEQYF. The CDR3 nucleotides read TGTGCCAGCAGAGCATCCGGGGGGAGTATCTACGAGCAGTACTTC.

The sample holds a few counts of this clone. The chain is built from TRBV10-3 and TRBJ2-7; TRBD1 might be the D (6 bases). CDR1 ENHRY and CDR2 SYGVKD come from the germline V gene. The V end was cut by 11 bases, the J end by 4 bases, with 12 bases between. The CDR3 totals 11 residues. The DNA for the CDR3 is TGTGCCGGGGGTCAGGGGTACGAGCAGTACTTC. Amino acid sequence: CAGGQGYEQYF.

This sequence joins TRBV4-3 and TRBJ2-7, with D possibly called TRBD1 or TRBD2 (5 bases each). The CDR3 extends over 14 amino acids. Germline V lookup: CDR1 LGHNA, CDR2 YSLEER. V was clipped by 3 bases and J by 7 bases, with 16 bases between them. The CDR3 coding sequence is TGCGCCAGCAGCCAGCCCGGGACGGCAGGGGAGCAGTACTTC. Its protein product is CASSQPGTAGEQYF.

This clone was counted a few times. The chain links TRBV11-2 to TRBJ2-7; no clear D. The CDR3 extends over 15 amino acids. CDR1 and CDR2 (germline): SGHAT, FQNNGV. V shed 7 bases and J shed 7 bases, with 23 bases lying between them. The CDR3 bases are TGTGCCAGCAACTCCCGGCCCGGCTCGACCGAGGAGCAGTACTTC. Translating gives CASNSRPGSTEEQYF.

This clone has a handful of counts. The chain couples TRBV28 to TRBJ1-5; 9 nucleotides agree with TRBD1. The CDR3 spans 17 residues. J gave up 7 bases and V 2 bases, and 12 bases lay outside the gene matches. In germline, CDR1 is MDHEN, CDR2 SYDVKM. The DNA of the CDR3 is TGTGCCAGCAGTTTAATCCCGCCGGGACAGGGTTCCCAGCCCCAGCATTTT. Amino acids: CASSLIPPGQGSQPQHF.

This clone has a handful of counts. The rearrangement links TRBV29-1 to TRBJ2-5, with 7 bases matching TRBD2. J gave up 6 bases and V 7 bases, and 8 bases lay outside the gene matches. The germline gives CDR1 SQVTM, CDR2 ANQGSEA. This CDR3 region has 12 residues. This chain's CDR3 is CSALGREKTQYF. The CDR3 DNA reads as TGCAGCGCCCTGGGGAGGGAAAAGACCCAGTACTTC.

The CDR3 sequence: CASSYSSRRLFF. The DNA of the CDR3 is TGTGCCAGCAGTTACTCGTCCAGAAGACTGTTTTTT. The V and J genes are TRBV6-6 and TRBJ1-4; D uncertain. The V end lost 0 bases, the J end lost 13 bases, and 9 bases lay between the germline ends. The germline gives CDR1 MNHNY, CDR2 SVGAGI (reference sequence). The CDR3 runs 12 residues.

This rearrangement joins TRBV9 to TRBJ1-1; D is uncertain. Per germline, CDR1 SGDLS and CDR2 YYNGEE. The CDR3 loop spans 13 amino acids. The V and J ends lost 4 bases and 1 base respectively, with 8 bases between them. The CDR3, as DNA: TGTGCCAGCAGCCCACAAACGAACACTGAAGCTTTCTTT. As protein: CASSPQTNTEAFF.

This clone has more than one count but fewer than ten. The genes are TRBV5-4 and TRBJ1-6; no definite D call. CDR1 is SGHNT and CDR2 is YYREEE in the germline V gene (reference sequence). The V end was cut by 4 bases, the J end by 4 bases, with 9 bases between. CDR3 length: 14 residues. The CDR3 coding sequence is TGTGCCAGCAGCCGCGGCAGTTATAATTCACCCCTCCACTTT. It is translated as CASSRGSYNSPLHF.

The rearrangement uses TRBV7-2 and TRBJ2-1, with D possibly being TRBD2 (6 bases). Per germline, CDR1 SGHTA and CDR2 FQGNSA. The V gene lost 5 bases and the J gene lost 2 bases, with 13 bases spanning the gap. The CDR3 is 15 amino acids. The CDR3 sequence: CASSPGSGPYNEQFF. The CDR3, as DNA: TGTGCCAGCAGCCCCGGCAGCGGGCCCTACAATGAGCAGTTCTTC.

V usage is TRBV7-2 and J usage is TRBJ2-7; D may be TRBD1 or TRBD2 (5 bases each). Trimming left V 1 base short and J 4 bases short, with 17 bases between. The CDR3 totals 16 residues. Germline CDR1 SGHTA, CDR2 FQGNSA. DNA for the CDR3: TGTGCCAGCAGCTTAGTTCCCGGGGCCAGAGGTTACGAGCAGTACTTC. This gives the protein CASSLVPGARGYEQYF.

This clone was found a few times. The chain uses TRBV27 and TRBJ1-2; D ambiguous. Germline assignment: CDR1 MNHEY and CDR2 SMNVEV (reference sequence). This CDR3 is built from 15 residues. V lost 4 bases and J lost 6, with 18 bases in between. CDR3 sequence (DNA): TGTGCCAGCAGTTCCTCACAGAAACAAACTCATGGCTACACCTTC. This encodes CASSSSQKQTHGYTF.

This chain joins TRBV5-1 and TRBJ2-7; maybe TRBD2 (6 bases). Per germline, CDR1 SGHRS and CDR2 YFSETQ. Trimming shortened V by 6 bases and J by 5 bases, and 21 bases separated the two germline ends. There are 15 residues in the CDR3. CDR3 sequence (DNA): TGCGCCAGCAAAAGAGACGGAGGGGTTGGGAACGAGCAGTACTTC. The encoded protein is CASKRDGGVGNEQYF.

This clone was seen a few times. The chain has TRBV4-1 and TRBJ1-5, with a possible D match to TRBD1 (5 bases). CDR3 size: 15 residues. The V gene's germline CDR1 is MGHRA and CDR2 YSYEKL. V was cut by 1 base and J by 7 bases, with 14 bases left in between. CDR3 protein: CASSQGTRVRQPQHF. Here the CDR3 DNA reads TGCGCCAGCAGCCAAGGGACCAGGGTCAGGCAGCCCCAGCATTTT.

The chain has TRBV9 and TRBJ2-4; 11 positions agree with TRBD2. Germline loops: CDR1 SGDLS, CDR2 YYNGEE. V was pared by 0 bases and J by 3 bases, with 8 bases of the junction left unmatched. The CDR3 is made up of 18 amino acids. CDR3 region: CASSVGMTSGVNKNIQYF. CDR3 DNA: TGTGCCAGCAGCGTAGGGATGACTAGCGGGGTCAACAAAAACATTCAGTACTTC.

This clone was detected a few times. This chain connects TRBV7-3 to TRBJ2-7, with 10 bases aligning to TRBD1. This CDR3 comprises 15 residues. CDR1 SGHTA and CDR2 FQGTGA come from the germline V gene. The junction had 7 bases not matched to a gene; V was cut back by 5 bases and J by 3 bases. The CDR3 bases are TGTGCCAGCAGCCCCGGACAGGGGGGCGGCTACGAGCAGTACTTC. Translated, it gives CASSPGQGGGYEQYF. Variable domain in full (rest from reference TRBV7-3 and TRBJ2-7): GAGVSQTPSNKVTEKGKYVELRCDPISGHTALYWYRQSLGQGPEFLIYFQGTGAADDSGLPNDRFFAVRPEGSVSTLKIQRTERGDSAVYLCASSPGQGGGYEQYFGPGTRLTVT.